The T cell receptor beta chain under discussion was sequenced for a study of beta chain features in type 1 diabetes. General study points: Within each of all four CD4+ subsets, Type 1 diabetes patients had TCRB CDR3s that were moderately but significantly shorter.

Concerning this clone: Its cognate antigen is unknown.

The purity of all sorted populations exceeded 98%. The CDR3 extends over 17 amino acids. V lost 4 bases and J lost 3; bases outside the gene matches: 9. The V gene's germline CDR1 is SGHDN and CDR2 FVKESK. cDNA synthesis used the whole RNA isolate, giving expressed TCRB sequences. Measured with immunoSEQ multiplex PCR; TCRdb has only the in-frame clones, and not every one. The sample lists over 90,000 clones, under 30% seen once, with around 0.5% in the top ten. This clonotype originated in a woman aged 18-29 years with type 1 diabetes. The gene calls are TRBV14 and TRBJ2-3, with 11 bases that match TRBD2. Sequencing was carried out using central memory CD4+ T cells from blood. CDR3 sequence (DNA): TGTGCCAGCAGCCTTGGGTGGGGACTAGCGGCAACAGATACGCAGTATTTT. The encoded protein is CASSLGWGLAATDTQYF.